One sample yielded the 25 T cell receptor beta chains listed below, sequenced in a study of blood T cell repertoires in COVID-19. Assay: immunoSEQ multiplex PCR; the TCRdb copy retains only in-frame clones and omits some. The sample has fewer than 300,000 clones, approximately 86% seen once. Input material: peripheral blood. The source is a man between 35 and 55 years old who had recovered from COVID-19.

The chain joins TRBV7-2 to TRBJ2-5; D is undetermined. Germline V CDR1 and CDR2: SGHTA, FQGNSA. Between the trimmed V and J ends, which lost 5 bases and 4 bases, there was a span of 8 bases. CDR3 length: 12 amino acids. CDR3 DNA sequence: TGTGCCAGCAGCAACAGCCCAGAGACCCAGTACTTC. Its protein product is CASSNSPETQYF.

This clone appeared a single time. The chain is built from TRBV2 and TRBJ2-1; 10 nucleotides align to TRBD2. Germline assignment: CDR1 SNHLY and CDR2 FYNNEI. J gave up 9 bases and V 2 bases, and 7 bases lay outside the gene matches. The CDR3 is made up of 15 amino acids. The CDR3 loop is CASSERLAGVGEQFF. The CDR3 DNA reads as TGTGCCAGCAGTGAACGGCTAGCGGGAGTTGGTGAGCAGTTCTTC.

This clone appeared a single time. The chain joins TRBV11-2 to TRBJ2-5; TRBD2 agrees at 12 bases. V lost 2 bases to trimming and J lost 4 bases; unmatched junction nucleotides: 8. Germline CDR1 reads SGHAT; CDR2 reads FQNNGV. CDR3 size: 17 residues. The chain's CDR3 is CASSLSASGGAAETQYF. Written as DNA, the CDR3 is TGTGCCAGCAGCTTATCGGCTAGCGGGGGGGCCGCAGAGACCCAGTACTTC.

The chain has TRBV5-1 and TRBJ1-4; 8 bases line up with TRBD1. J was trimmed by 6 bases and V by 4 bases; bases with no gene match: 11. The CDR3 runs 16 residues. Germline values: CDR1 SGHRS, CDR2 YFSETQ. The CDR3 nucleotides read TGCGCCAGCAGCACGGGACAGGTTTTGGTCCATGAAAAACTGTTTTTT. Protein product: CASSTGQVLVHEKLFF.

The V and J genes are TRBV11-2 and TRBJ2-1, with 7 nucleotides matching TRBD1. With 4 bases clipped from V and 12 bases from J, the junction kept 6 bases outside the gene matches. The CDR3 is 12 residues long. Looked up from germline, CDR1 is SGHAT and CDR2 is FQNNGV. As DNA, the CDR3 is TGTGCCAGCAGCTGGGGACAGCCAAGGCAGTTCTTC. This translates into CASSWGQPRQFF.

The V gene is TRBV19, the J gene TRBJ2-3, with 10 bases aligning to TRBD2. This CDR3 has 13 amino acids. J gave up 9 bases and V 10 bases, and 10 bases lay outside the gene matches. In germline, CDR1 is LNHDA, CDR2 SQIVND (reference sequence). The CDR3 loop reads CAIGASGGGTQYF. CDR3 in DNA: TGTGCCATCGGGGCTAGCGGGGGTGGCACGCAGTATTTT.

V is TRBV9 and J is TRBJ2-1; TRBD2 matches at 7 bases. The CDR3 runs 15 residues. Per the germline V gene, CDR1 is SGDLS and CDR2 is YYNGEE. Trimming removed 3 bases from V and 5 bases from J; junction bases left unmatched: 8. The CDR3 sequence: CASSAAGTTHNEQFF. The DNA of the CDR3 is TGTGCCAGCAGCGCAGCCGGGACTACCCACAATGAGCAGTTCTTC.

This clone was recorded only once. The V and J genes are TRBV7-9 and TRBJ2-1; no clear D. This CDR3 has 12 residues. The V end was cut by 5 bases, the J end by 4 bases, with 6 bases between. CDR1 is SEHNR, CDR2 FQNEAQ, per germline (reference sequence). CDR3: CASSRGYNEQFF. CDR3 nucleotide sequence: TGTGCCAGCAGCCGCGGATACAATGAGCAGTTCTTC.

This chain links TRBV6-5 with TRBJ2-6; possibly TRBD1 for D (5 bases). With 10 bases removed from V and 0 bases from J, the gap between germline ends came to 13 bases. Germline V lookup: CDR1 MNHEY, CDR2 SVGAGI. The length of the CDR3 is 15 residues. This chain's CDR3 is CATSLQGSGANVLTF. The CDR3 bases are TGTGCCACCTCCCTCCAGGGCTCTGGGGCCAACGTCCTGACTTTC.

V and J are TRBV7-9 and TRBJ1-2; D ambiguous. Trimming shortened V by 3 bases and J by 8 bases, and 19 bases separated the two germline ends. Germline V gene sequence: CDR1 SEHNR, CDR2 FQNEAQ (reference sequence). The CDR3 totals 15 residues. CDR3 in amino acids: CASSFYLTQPIGYTF. DNA of the CDR3: TGTGCCAGCAGCTTCTACCTGACACAGCCTATAGGCTACACCTTC.

The chain combines TRBV10-1 with TRBJ2-2; D might be TRBD2 (6 bases). This CDR3 has 16 residues. CDR1 is WNHNN, CDR2 SYGVQD, per germline (reference sequence). V lost 0 bases and J 5 bases, leaving 13 bases between the germline ends. CDR3 in amino acids: CASSESRGLGTGELFF. The CDR3 DNA reads TGCGCCAGCAGTGAGTCGCGGGGATTGGGGACCGGGGAGCTGTTTTTT.

V usage is TRBV6-5 and J usage is TRBJ1-3, with D unresolved. Trimming removed 7 bases from V and 4 bases from J, with 5 bases in between. CDR3 length: 11 amino acids. CDR1 is MNHEY and CDR2 is SVGAGI in the germline V gene. The CDR3 here is CASILGNTIYF. For the CDR3, the DNA is TGTGCCAGCATTCTAGGAAACACCATATATTTT.

The chain has TRBV6-5 and TRBJ2-1, with 10 bases identical to TRBD2. The CDR3 sequence is 16 residues long. CDR1 and CDR2 from the germline V gene are MNHEY and SVGAGI. V lost 3 bases to trimming and J lost 6 bases; unmatched junction nucleotides: 8. The CDR3 reads CASSYPVAGGRNEQFF. CDR3 coding DNA: TGTGCCAGCAGTTATCCCGTAGCGGGAGGCCGCAATGAGCAGTTCTTC.

V is TRBV15 and J is TRBJ2-1; 9 bases map to TRBD2. The CDR3 spans 16 residues. Germline V CDR1 and CDR2: LNHNV, YYDKDF (reference sequence). V shed 6 bases, J shed 6 bases, and the junction held 12 bases outside the gene matches. The CDR3 region is CATSLIAGVGFNEQFF. The DNA of the CDR3 is TGTGCCACCAGTCTCATAGCGGGGGTTGGTTTCAATGAGCAGTTCTTC. Looking up the rest from reference TRBV15 and TRBJ2-1 gives the full variable domain: DAMVIQNPRYQVTQFGKPVTLSCSQTLNHNVMYWYQQKSSQAPKLLFHYYDKDFNNEADTPDNFQSRRPNTSFCFLDIRSPGLGDTAMYLCATSLIAGVGFNEQFFGPGTRLTVL.

The chain couples TRBV7-8 to TRBJ2-3; weak D call: TRBD2 (7 bases). Looked up from germline, CDR1 is SGHVS and CDR2 is FQNEAQ. The length of the CDR3 is 14 residues. Trimming shortened V by 4 bases and J by 2 bases, and 10 bases separated the two germline ends. CDR3 residues: CASSSGGVTDTQYF. CDR3 in DNA: TGTGCCAGCAGCTCGGGGGGCGTCACAGATACGCAGTATTTT.

V gene TRBV9 combines with J gene TRBJ2-5; D is undetermined. Germline V lookup: CDR1 SGDLS, CDR2 YYNGEE. V lost 3 bases to trimming and J lost 7 bases, with 16 bases between them. This CDR3 has 14 amino acids. The CDR3 sequence is CASSDGSAFGTQYF. As DNA, the CDR3 is TGTGCCAGCAGCGACGGAAGCGCCTTCGGGACCCAGTACTTC.

This chain joins TRBV5-6 and TRBJ1-2; D is ambiguous. V was shortened by 3 bases and J by 8 bases, with 14 bases between the two germline ends. The germline V gene has CDR1 SGHDT and CDR2 YYEEEE. CDR3 length: 13 residues. The CDR3 protein is CASSWGGLGGYTF. The CDR3 region has the DNA TGTGCCAGCAGCTGGGGAGGGCTTGGGGGCTACACCTTC.

The chain couples TRBV5-1 to TRBJ2-7, with 7 nucleotides matching TRBD1. Germline CDR1 and CDR2: SGHRS and YFSETQ. This CDR3 is built from 15 residues. V dropped 3 bases and J dropped 4; count of bases not matched to a gene: 10. The CDR3 protein is CASSSRQGVLYEQYF. For the CDR3, the DNA is TGCGCCAGCAGCTCTCGACAGGGAGTCTTGTACGAGCAGTACTTC.

V is TRBV6-6 and J is TRBJ2-2, with D unclear. V was trimmed by 6 bases and J by 1 base, leaving 12 bases between them. The CDR3 length is 15 residues. Germline V lookup: CDR1 MNHNY, CDR2 SVGAGI (reference sequence). CDR3 in amino acids: CASSQQAGNTGELFF. Here the CDR3 DNA reads TGTGCCAGCAGCCAGCAGGCCGGGAACACCGGGGAGCTGTTTTTT.

The rearrangement uses TRBV2 and TRBJ2-2; D unresolved. Germline CDR1 reads SNHLY; CDR2 reads FYNNEI. V gave up 7 bases and J gave up 5 bases, with 11 bases separating them. The CDR3 totals 13 residues. In nucleotides, the CDR3 is TGTGCCAGCACCGCAGTAAGAACCGGGGAGCTGTTTTTT. Translated, it gives CASTAVRTGELFF.

The chain joins TRBV20-1 to TRBJ2-7; D might be TRBD1 (6 bases). Germline V lookup: CDR1 DFQATT, CDR2 SNEGSKA (reference sequence). This CDR3 is built from 10 residues. V lost 6 bases and J lost 6, with 9 bases in between. This chain's CDR3 is CSAGHIEQYF. CDR3 nucleotides: TGCAGTGCGGGACATATCGAGCAGTACTTC.

This chain joins TRBV7-2 and TRBJ2-7; 8 positions agree with TRBD2. V lost 5 bases, J lost 3 bases, and 15 bases stayed unmatched. CDR3 length: 17 residues. CDR1 is SGHTA and CDR2 is FQGNSA in the germline V gene. CDR3: CASSPSLGGGLNYEQYF. The CDR3, as DNA: TGTGCCAGCAGCCCCTCTCTAGGCGGGGGGCTTAACTACGAGCAGTACTTC.

V and J are TRBV12-3 or TRBV12-4 and TRBJ2-5; a weak D match, TRBD1 (6 bases). V lost 8 bases, J lost 4 bases, and 14 bases lay in between. The CDR3 runs 13 residues. The CDR3 sequence: CASHRARGETQYF. The CDR3 nucleotides are TGTGCCAGCCACAGGGCCCGGGGAGAGACCCAGTACTTC.

In its sample, this clone was seen once. The chain has TRBV27 and TRBJ1-1, with D maybe TRBD1 (6 bases). Germline V gives CDR1 MNHEY, CDR2 SMNVEV (reference sequence). This CDR3 has 13 residues. V dropped 5 bases and J dropped 10 bases, with 17 bases sitting between them. Here the CDR3 reads CASSPTLQGRAFF. The DNA of the CDR3 is TGTGCCAGCAGTCCCACCCTCCAGGGGAGAGCTTTCTTT.

The chain links TRBV7-2 to TRBJ2-7, with 12 bases that match TRBD2. The CDR3 has 15 amino acids. The V segment lost 6 bases and the J segment 2 bases; nucleotides outside the gene matches: 5. Germline CDR1 and CDR2: SGHTA and FQGNSA. The chain's CDR3 is CASSRTSGDTYEQYF. As DNA, the CDR3 is TGTGCCAGCAGTCGGACTAGCGGGGATACCTACGAGCAGTACTTC. Full variable domain (remainder filled in from reference TRBV7-2 and TRBJ2-7): GAGVSQSPSNKVTEKGKDVELRCDPISGHTALYWYRQSLGQGLEFLIYFQGNSAPDKSGLPSDRFSAERTGGSVSTLTIQRTQQEDSAVYLCASSRTSGDTYEQYFGPGTRLTVT.